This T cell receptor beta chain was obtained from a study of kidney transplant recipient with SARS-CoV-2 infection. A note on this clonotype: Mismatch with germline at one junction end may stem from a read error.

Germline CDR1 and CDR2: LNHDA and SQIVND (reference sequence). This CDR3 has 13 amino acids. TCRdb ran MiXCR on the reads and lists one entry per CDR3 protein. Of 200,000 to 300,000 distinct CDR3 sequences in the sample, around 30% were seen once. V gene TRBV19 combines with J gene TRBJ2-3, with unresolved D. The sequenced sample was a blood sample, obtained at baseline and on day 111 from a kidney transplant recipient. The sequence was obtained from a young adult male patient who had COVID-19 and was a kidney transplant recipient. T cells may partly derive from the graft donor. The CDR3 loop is CAGSIPSTDTQYF. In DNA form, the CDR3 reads TGTGCCGGTAGTATTCCCAGCACAGATACGCAGTATTTT.